A single sample is the source of the 8 T cell receptor beta chains below, sequenced in a study of human T cells and chemical hapten exposure. MiXCR was run by TCRdb on the RACE reads, yielding one entry per CDR3 protein. The sample includes 50,000 to 80,000 distinct CDR3 sequences, 8% to 13% of them seen just once. As to time point: patch test 3, about 24 weeks after DPC sensitization. Regarding treatment: therapeutic diphenylcyclopropenone sensitization with weekly scalp DPC. The sequencing used whole blood, collected in connection with sensitization to the hapten diphenylcyclopropenone (DPC). Every receptor here comes from a woman in her 30s with alopecia areata. Some clones in this sample may be carry-over from other donors' samples.

This clonotype was counted many times. V gene TRBV9 combines with J gene TRBJ2-3; D may be TRBD1 (5 bases). This CDR3 region has 15 residues. In germline, CDR1 is SGDLS, CDR2 YYNGEE. The V end was cut by 2 bases, the J end by 0 bases, with 10 bases between. In DNA, the CDR3 is TGTGCCAGCAGCGTGGAAGGGGCCAGCACAGATACGCAGTATTTT. Translation: CASSVEGASTDTQYF.

V usage is TRBV19 and J usage is TRBJ2-2; D is perhaps TRBD1 or TRBD2 (5 bases each). In germline, CDR1 is LNHDA, CDR2 SQIVND (reference sequence). The CDR3 is made up of 12 amino acids. V shed 5 bases and J shed 6 bases, with 7 bases lying between them. The CDR3 spells CASSWDPGELFF. In DNA, the CDR3 is TGTGCCAGTAGTTGGGACCCCGGGGAGCTGTTTTTT. The whole variable domain, filled in from reference TRBV19 and TRBJ2-2, reads DGGITQSPKYLFRKEGQNVTLSCEQNLNHDAMYWYRQDPGQGLRLIYYSQIVNDFQKGDIAEGYSVSREKKESFPLTVTSAQKNPTAFYLCASSWDPGELFFGEGSRLTVL.

This clonotype came up a few times. The V call is TRBV11-3, the J call TRBJ2-1; weak D call: TRBD1 (7 bases). V shed 7 bases and J shed 2 bases, with 12 bases lying between them. The CDR3 is 14 residues long. Germline V CDR1 and CDR2: SGHNT, YENEEA. In DNA form, the CDR3 reads TGTGCCAGCATCCAGGGGGGAGCCTACAATGAGCAGTTCTTC. Translated: CASIQGGAYNEQFF.

The sample holds many counts of this clonotype. The CDR3 is CASSNSDRVDGYTF. The CDR3, as DNA: TGTGCCAGCAGTAATTCGGACAGGGTTGATGGCTACACCTTC. The chain couples TRBV27 to TRBJ1-2; 8 bases are shared with TRBD1. The germline gives CDR1 MNHEY, CDR2 SMNVEV (reference sequence). With 5 bases clipped from V and 6 bases from J, the junction kept 8 bases outside the gene matches. The CDR3 totals 14 residues.

This clonotype was observed many times. The J gene is TRBJ2-3, the V gene TRBV7-2; no clear D. Trimming took off 1 base at V and 1 base at J, with 12 bases between the two ends. In germline, CDR1 is SGHTA, CDR2 FQGNSA. The CDR3 loop spans 16 amino acids. CDR3 sequence reads: CASSLGSGHGTDTQYF. The CDR3 nucleotides are TGTGCCAGCAGCTTAGGCTCCGGTCACGGCACAGATACGCAGTATTTT. The full variable domain, with the rest looked up from reference TRBV7-2 and TRBJ2-3, is GAGVSQSPSNKVTEKGKDVELRCDPISGHTALYWYRQSLGQGLEFLIYFQGNSAPDKSGLPSDRFSAERTGGSVSTLTIQRTQQEDSAVYLCASSLGSGHGTDTQYFGPGTRLTVL.

A few counts support this clonotype. The chain has TRBV5-4 and TRBJ1-1; a possible D gene is TRBD1 (6 bases). The CDR3 runs 15 residues. Per the germline V gene, CDR1 is SGHNT and CDR2 is YYREEE (reference sequence). Trimming shortened V by 3 bases and J by 2 bases, and 14 bases separated the two germline ends. CDR3 nucleotide sequence: TGTGCCAGCAGCTCGTCCGGGACAACTAACACTGAAGCTTTCTTT. Translating it yields CASSSSGTTNTEAFF.

V usage is TRBV6-2 or TRBV6-3 and J usage is TRBJ2-3; D is ambiguous. The CDR3 spans 12 residues. V was shortened by 1 base and J by 5 bases, with 4 bases between the two germline ends. Germline V gene lookup returns CDR1 MNHEY and CDR2 SVGEGT. The CDR3, as DNA: TGTGCCAGCAGTTACTTCGGAGATACGCAGTATTTT. Its protein product is CASSYFGDTQYF.

This clonotype was picked up many times. DNA for the CDR3: TGTGCCAGCAGCTTAGATTTAGAGACCCAGTACTTC. Translating it yields CASSLDLETQYF. The chain combines TRBV11-2 with TRBJ2-5, with no clear D. V gave up 0 bases and J gave up 4 bases, with 3 bases separating them. This CDR3 has 12 amino acids. Germline V gene sequence: CDR1 SGHAT, CDR2 FQNNGV. Full variable domain (rest looked up from reference TRBV11-2 and TRBJ2-5): EAGVAQSPRYKIIEKRQSVAFWCNPISGHATLYWYQQILGQGPKLLIQFQNNGVVDDSQLPKDRFSAERLKGVDSTLKIQPAKLEDSAVYLCASSLDLETQYFGPGTRLLVL.